What follows describes a single T cell receptor (beta chain). The antigen remains undetermined. This entry is derived from a study of graft-versus-host responses after intestinal transplantation. Study summary: Anti-thymocyte globulin induction, then tacrolimus and steroids for around 3 years, went to all recipients. General observations from the study: Early after transplant, HvG clones declined as circulating GvH clones peaked. Ileal or blood samples showed some GvH clones first, and such clones were also found in recipient marrow.

Data came from immunoSEQ multiplex PCR; TCRdb stores just in-frame clones and leaves some out. This sample has approximately 37,000 clones, with around nine tenths found just once. Germline V gene data show CDR1 as SGHAT and CDR2 as FQNNGV. The CDR3 totals 15 residues. V was trimmed by 5 bases and J by 10 bases, leaving 21 bases between them. The rearrangement links TRBV11-2 to TRBJ2-1; D might be TRBD2 (5 bases). Sequencing was performed on PBMCs, taken almost 270 days after transplant. The source of this sequence is a human patient who received an intestinal transplant, so some T cells may come from the graft donor. DNA of the CDR3: TGTGCCAGCAGCAACCCCCCACTAGTTTCGACCGAGCAGTTCTTC. Amino acid sequence: CASSNPPLVSTEQFF.